The table lists the clone carrying this T cell receptor beta chain with a few counts. Its target is unknown. These data are taken from a study of beta chain features in type 1 diabetes. General observations from the study: Naive, central memory and Treg TCRB repertoires appeared more alike in patients than in healthy donors. Among all four CD4+ subsets, Type 1 diabetes patients had TCRB CDR3s that were moderately but significantly shorter.

The entirety of the isolated RNA underwent reverse transcription, so expressed TCRB transcripts were sequenced. Measured with immunoSEQ multiplex PCR; TCRdb has only the in-frame clones, and not every one. The sample holds about 930,000 clones, around a sixth seen once. Sorted CD4+ subsets: naive, central memory, regulatory, stem cell-like memory (CD45RO/CCR7/CD25/CD127/CD95/CD27 panel). The specimen was naive CD4+ T cells from blood. The TCR originated in a woman aged 18 to 35 in good health.

CDR3 sequence: CASSQITMNTEAFF. Written as DNA, the CDR3 is TGTGCCAGCAGCCAAATAACAATGAACACTGAAGCTTTCTTT. The chain joins TRBV14 to TRBJ1-1; D is uncertain. CDR1 and CDR2 (germline): SGHDN, FVKESK. V lost 2 bases to trimming and J lost 0 bases, with 7 bases between them. This CDR3 comprises 14 residues. The complete variable domain, with remaining parts taken from reference TRBV14 and TRBJ1-1, reads EAGVTQFPSHSVIEKGQTVTLRCDPISGHDNLYWYRRVMGKEIKFLLHFVKESKQDESGMPNNRFLAERTGGTYSTLKVQPAELEDSGVYFCASSQITMNTEAFFGQGTRLTVV.